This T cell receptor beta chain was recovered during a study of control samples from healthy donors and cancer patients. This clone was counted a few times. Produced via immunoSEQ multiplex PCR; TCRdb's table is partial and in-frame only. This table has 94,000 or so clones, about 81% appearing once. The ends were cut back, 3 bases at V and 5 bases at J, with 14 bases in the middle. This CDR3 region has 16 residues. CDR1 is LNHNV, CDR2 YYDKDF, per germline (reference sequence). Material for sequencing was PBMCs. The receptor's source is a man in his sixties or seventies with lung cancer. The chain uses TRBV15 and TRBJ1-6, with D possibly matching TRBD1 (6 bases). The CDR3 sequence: CATSRTRTANNSPLHF. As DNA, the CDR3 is TGTGCCACCAGCAGGACGCGGACAGCTAATAATTCACCCCTCCACTTT.